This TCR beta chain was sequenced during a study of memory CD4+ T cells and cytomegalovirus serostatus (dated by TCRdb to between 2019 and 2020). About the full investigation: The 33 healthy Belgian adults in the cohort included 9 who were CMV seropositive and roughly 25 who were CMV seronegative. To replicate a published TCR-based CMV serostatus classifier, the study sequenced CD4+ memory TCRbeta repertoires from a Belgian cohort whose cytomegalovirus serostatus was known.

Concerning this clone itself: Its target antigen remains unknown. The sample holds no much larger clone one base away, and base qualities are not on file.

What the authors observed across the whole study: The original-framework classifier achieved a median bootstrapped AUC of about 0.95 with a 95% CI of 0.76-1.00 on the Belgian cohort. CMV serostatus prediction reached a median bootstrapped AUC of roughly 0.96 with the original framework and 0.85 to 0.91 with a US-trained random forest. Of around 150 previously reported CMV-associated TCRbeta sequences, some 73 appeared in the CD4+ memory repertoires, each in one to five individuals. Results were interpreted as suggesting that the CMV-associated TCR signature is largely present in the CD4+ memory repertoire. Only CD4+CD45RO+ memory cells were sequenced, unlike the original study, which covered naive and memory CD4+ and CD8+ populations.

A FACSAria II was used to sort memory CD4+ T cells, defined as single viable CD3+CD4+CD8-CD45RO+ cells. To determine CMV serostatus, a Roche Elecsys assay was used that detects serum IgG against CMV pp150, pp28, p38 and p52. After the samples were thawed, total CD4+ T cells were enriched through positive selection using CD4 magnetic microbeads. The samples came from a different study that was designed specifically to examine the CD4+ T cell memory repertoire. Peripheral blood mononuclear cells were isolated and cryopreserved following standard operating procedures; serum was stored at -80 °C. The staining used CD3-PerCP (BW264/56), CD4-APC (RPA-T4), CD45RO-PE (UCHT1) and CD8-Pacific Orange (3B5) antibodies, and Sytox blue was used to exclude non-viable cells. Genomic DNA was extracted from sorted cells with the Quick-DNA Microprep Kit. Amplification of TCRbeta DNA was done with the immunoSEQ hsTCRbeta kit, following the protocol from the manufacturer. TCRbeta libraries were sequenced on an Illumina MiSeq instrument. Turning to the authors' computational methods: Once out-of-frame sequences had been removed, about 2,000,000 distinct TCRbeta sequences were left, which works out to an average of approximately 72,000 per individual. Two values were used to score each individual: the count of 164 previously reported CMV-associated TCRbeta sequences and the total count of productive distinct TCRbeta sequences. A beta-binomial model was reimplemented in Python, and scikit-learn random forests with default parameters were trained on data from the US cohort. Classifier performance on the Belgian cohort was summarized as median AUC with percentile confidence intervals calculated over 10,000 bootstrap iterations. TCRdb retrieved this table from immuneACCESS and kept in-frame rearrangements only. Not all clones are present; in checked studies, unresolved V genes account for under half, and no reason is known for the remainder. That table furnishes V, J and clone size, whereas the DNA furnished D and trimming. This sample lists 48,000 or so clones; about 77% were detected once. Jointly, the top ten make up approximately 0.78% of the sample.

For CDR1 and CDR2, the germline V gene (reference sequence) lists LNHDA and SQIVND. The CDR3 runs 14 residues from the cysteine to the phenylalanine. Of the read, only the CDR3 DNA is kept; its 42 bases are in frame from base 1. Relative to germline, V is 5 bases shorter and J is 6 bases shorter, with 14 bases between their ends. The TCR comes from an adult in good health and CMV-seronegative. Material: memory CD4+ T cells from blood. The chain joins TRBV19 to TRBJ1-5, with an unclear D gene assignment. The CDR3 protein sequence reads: CASSYAGPGQPQHF. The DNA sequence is TGTGCCAGTAGTTACGCGGGTCCAGGTCAGCCCCAGCATTTT.